Below, 21 T cell receptor beta chains from the same sample are listed, as sequenced in a study of blood T cell repertoires in COVID-19 (dated by TCRdb to 2020 to 2021). Libraries were built with the immunoSEQ multiplex PCR assay. TCRdb obtained this table from immuneACCESS and retained in-frame rearrangements with V and J assigned. These tables miss some clones; where compared with another copy, unresolved V genes account for less than half of the shortfall, and the remainder is unexplained. This sample gives about 180,000 clones in total; just under 90% of them show up just once. Under 15% of the sample lies in the top ten. Sequenced material: peripheral blood. These receptors came from a woman in her 70s with COVID-19, enrolled during active disease.

The DNA for the CDR3 is TGTGCCACCAGTGATTTGGGAGCGGGAGGGCTTCATGAGCAGTTCTTC. Protein sequence: CATSDLGAGGLHEQFF. The chain links TRBV24-1 to TRBJ2-1; TRBD2 matches at 10 bases. There are 16 residues in the CDR3. Germline loops: CDR1 KGHDR, CDR2 SFDVKD. The V and J ends lost 0 bases and 8 bases, in that order; junction bases with no gene match: 6.

The J gene is TRBJ1-3, the V gene TRBV19, with a possible D match to TRBD1 (6 bases). The CDR3 length is 14 residues. Germline V CDR1 and CDR2: LNHDA, SQIVND (reference sequence). V lost 9 bases, J lost 2 bases, and 14 bases lay in between. CDR3 nucleotides: TGTGCCAGCCGGTCCGAGGGGGCTGGAAACACCATATATTTT. This sequence encodes CASRSEGAGNTIYF. The full variable domain, with the rest looked up from reference TRBV19 and TRBJ1-3, is DGGITQSPKYLFRKEGQNVTLSCEQNLNHDAMYWYRQDPGQGLRLIYYSQIVNDFQKGDIAEGYSVSREKKESFPLTVTSAQKNPTAFYLCASRSEGAGNTIYFGEGSWLTVV.

CDR3 in amino acids: CASSLSGGVSQPQHF. DNA for the CDR3: TGCGCCAGCAGCTTGTCTGGAGGGGTTAGTCAGCCCCAGCATTTT. The chain carries TRBV5-1 and TRBJ1-5, with a tentative D call TRBD1 (5 bases). V lost 1 base, J lost 6 bases, and 14 bases lay in between. The CDR3 covers 15 residues. Germline CDR1 and CDR2: SGHRS and YFSETQ. Full variable domain (missing parts from reference TRBV5-1 and TRBJ1-5): KAGVTQTPRYLIKTRGQQVTLSCSPISGHRSVSWYQQTPGQGLQFLFEYFSETQRNKGNFPGRFSGRQFSNSRSEMNVSTLELGDSALYLCASSLSGGVSQPQHFGDGTRLSIL.

V is TRBV10-3 and J is TRBJ1-2, with D perhaps TRBD1 (6 bases). V was clipped by 2 bases and J by 4 bases, with 11 bases between them. The CDR3 has 14 residues. Germline V gene sequence: CDR1 ENHRY, CDR2 SYGVKD. For the CDR3, the DNA is TGTGCCATCAGTGAGCCGACAGGTAGCTATGGCTACACCTTC. Its protein is CAISEPTGSYGYTF.

The chain couples TRBV19 to TRBJ1-1; D gene uncertain. The germline CDR1 and CDR2 sequences are LNHDA and SQIVND (reference sequence). The CDR3 runs to 15 residues. Trimming took off 4 bases at V and 5 bases at J, with 17 bases between the two ends. The CDR3, as DNA: TGTGCCAGTAGTACCACGAGGCCGGTTGGAACTGAAGCTTTCTTT. This gives the protein CASSTTRPVGTEAFF.

The genes are TRBV19 and TRBJ2-2; 14 bases map to TRBD2. V shed 2 bases, J shed 7 bases, and the junction held 6 bases outside the gene matches. The CDR3 covers 17 residues. The V gene's germline CDR1 is LNHDA and CDR2 SQIVND (reference sequence). The CDR3 DNA reads as TGTGCCAGTAGTATACCGGGACTAGCGGGAGCCTACGGGGAGCTGTTTTTT. It yields the protein CASSIPGLAGAYGELFF.

V usage is TRBV7-9 and J usage is TRBJ2-4; D is uncertain. V lost 0 bases to trimming and J lost 0 bases, with 6 bases between them. The CDR3 runs to 15 residues. From germline, CDR1 is SEHNR and CDR2 FQNEAQ (reference sequence). The CDR3 sequence is CASSLAGLAKNIQYF. The CDR3 coding sequence is TGTGCCAGCAGCTTAGCGGGCTTAGCCAAAAACATTCAGTACTTC.

This clone was detected only once. V and J are TRBV13 and TRBJ2-1; TRBD1 agrees at 10 bases. V was pared by 4 bases and J by 2 bases, with 2 bases of the junction left unmatched. The length of the CDR3 is 15 residues. CDR1 is PRHDT and CDR2 is FYEKMQ in the germline V gene (reference sequence). The CDR3 is CASSSGTGAYNEQFF. The CDR3 region has the DNA TGTGCCAGCAGCTCCGGGACAGGGGCCTACAATGAGCAGTTCTTC.

The chain is built from TRBV6-5 and TRBJ2-2; a weak D match, TRBD2 (6 bases). This CDR3 spans 14 amino acids. V lost 6 bases and J 2 bases, leaving 10 bases between the germline ends. Germline CDR1 and CDR2: MNHEY and SVGAGI. In nucleotides, the CDR3 is TGTGCCAGCAGGCGGGACTCAAACACCGGGGAGCTGTTTTTT. Translating it yields CASRRDSNTGELFF.

The CDR3 region is CASSSSRTGGHEQYF. CDR3 sequence (DNA): TGTGCCAGCAGCTCCTCTAGGACAGGGGGCCACGAGCAGTACTTC. The chain carries TRBV5-4 and TRBJ2-7, with 11 nucleotides matching TRBD1. Germline V gene data show CDR1 as SGHNT and CDR2 as YYREEE (reference sequence). V lost 3 bases, J lost 5 bases, and 7 bases stayed unmatched. The CDR3 length is 15 residues.

Only a few counts were recorded for this clone. The chain joins TRBV7-9 to TRBJ2-1, with 12 bases lining up with TRBD2. Looked up from germline, CDR1 is SEHNR and CDR2 is FQNEAQ (reference sequence). This CDR3 is built from 15 residues. V lost 4 bases, J lost 7 bases, and 5 bases stayed unmatched. The CDR3: CASSSSGRAGNEQFF. CDR3 DNA sequence: TGTGCCAGCAGCTCTAGCGGGAGGGCGGGAAATGAGCAGTTCTTC.

This rearrangement joins TRBV5-4 to TRBJ2-7; 12 bases fit TRBD1. Germline loops: CDR1 SGHNT, CDR2 YYREEE (reference sequence). This CDR3 is 16 amino acids long. V gave up 5 bases and J gave up 6 bases; unmatched junction bases: 12. In DNA form, the CDR3 reads TGTGCCAGCAGATTCAACACGGGACAGGGGGCTGCCGAGCAGTACTTC. Translated, it gives CASRFNTGQGAAEQYF.

This chain connects TRBV5-6 to TRBJ1-2; D is unclear. Trimming shortened V by 4 bases and J by 8 bases, and 15 bases separated the two germline ends. The CDR3 contains 13 residues. Germline-derived CDR1 and CDR2 are SGHDT and YYEEEE. The CDR3 sequence is CASSRLAETGYTF. The CDR3 nucleotides are TGTGCCAGCAGCCGGTTGGCAGAGACAGGCTACACCTTC.

The rearrangement joins TRBV30 to TRBJ1-2, with a weak D call TRBD1 (5 bases). The CDR3 totals 12 residues. The germline CDR1 and CDR2 sequences are GTSNPN and SVGIG (reference sequence). The germline V and J ends were trimmed by 0 bases and 6 bases, with 8 bases remaining between them. CDR3 loop: CAWSVVGDGYTF. In DNA form, the CDR3 reads TGTGCCTGGAGTGTAGTAGGGGATGGCTACACCTTC.

The chain joins TRBV19 to TRBJ2-7; 15 bases map to TRBD2. The CDR3 has 17 residues. Germline trimming cut 10 bases from V and 2 bases from J; bases unmatched to any gene: 12. In germline, CDR1 is LNHDA, CDR2 SQIVND (reference sequence). The chain's CDR3 is CATRTSGRAGNAYEQYF. DNA of the CDR3: TGTGCCACCCGGACTAGCGGGAGGGCCGGTAATGCCTACGAGCAGTACTTC.

The chain is built from TRBV27 and TRBJ2-7, with 7 bases that match TRBD1. Looked up from germline, CDR1 is MNHEY and CDR2 is SMNVEV (reference sequence). The CDR3 covers 13 residues. V lost 6 bases to trimming and J lost 1 base; unmatched junction nucleotides: 3. The CDR3: CASRLQGSYEQYF. In DNA form, the CDR3 reads TGTGCCAGCAGACTACAGGGGTCCTACGAGCAGTACTTC.

The chain recombines TRBV21-1 with TRBJ1-2. TRBV21-1 is a pseudogene locus. The CDR3 runs to 13 residues. For the CDR3, the DNA is TGTGCCAGCAGCAAAAAGGAGGGTAACGGCTACACCTTC. This gives the protein CASSKKEGNGYTF.

This clone came up once. V usage is TRBV19 and J usage is TRBJ1-5, with 7 bases lining up with TRBD1. CDR3 length: 16 amino acids. Germline lookup yields CDR1 LNHDA and CDR2 SQIVND (reference sequence). With 6 bases clipped from V and 0 bases from J, the junction kept 8 bases outside the gene matches. CDR3 sequence (DNA): TGTGCCAGTAGCCCTCGGACAGGCTTTAGCAATCAGCCCCAGCATTTT. Amino acids: CASSPRTGFSNQPQHF.

The chain has TRBV12-3 or TRBV12-4 and TRBJ2-1; TRBD1 aligns across 8 bases. This CDR3 has 13 amino acids. J lost 6 bases, V lost 3 bases, and 1 base had no gene match. The CDR3 bases are TGTGCCAGCAGTTTGACAGGGGTCAATGAGCAGTTCTTC. Protein product: CASSLTGVNEQFF.

J is TRBJ1-1 and V is TRBV7-3; 8 nucleotides align to TRBD1. This CDR3 has 13 residues. Germline loops: CDR1 SGHTA, CDR2 FQGTGA. Trimming took 4 bases from V and 7 from J; bases not matched to a gene: 5. DNA for the CDR3: TGTGCCAGCAGCTGGGACAGGCAGAGTGAAGCTTTCTTT. Amino acids: CASSWDRQSEAFF. Looking up the rest from reference TRBV7-3 and TRBJ1-1 gives the full variable domain: GAGVSQTPSNKVTEKGKYVELRCDPISGHTALYWYRQSLGQGPEFLIYFQGTGAADDSGLPNDRFFAVRPEGSVSTLKIQRTERGDSAVYLCASSWDRQSEAFFGQGTRLTVV.

The chain is built from TRBV7-2 and TRBJ2-1, with 15 bases fitting TRBD2. Looked up from germline, CDR1 is SGHTA and CDR2 is FQGNSA. Germline trimming cut 1 base from V and 15 bases from J; bases unmatched to any gene: 4. The CDR3 sequence is 14 residues long. Here the CDR3 reads CASSLGTSGRARFF. In DNA, the CDR3 is TGTGCCAGCAGCTTAGGGACTAGCGGGAGGGCCCGGTTCTTC.